Below are 14 T cell receptor beta chains sequenced from a single sample in a study of blood T cell repertoires in COVID-19. Libraries were prepared by immunoSEQ multiplex PCR; TCRdb keeps only in-frame clonotypes and omits some of them. Altogether 150,000 to 200,000 clones are present, about nine tenths being singletons, with the ten largest covering around 1.6%. Sequenced: peripheral blood. Every receptor here comes from a woman in her forties or fifties with acute or convalescent COVID-19.

This chain connects TRBV21-1 to TRBJ2-1; TRBD2, the table's D call, was not compared with the DNA. TRBV21-1 is tagged as a pseudogene. The CDR3 is made up of 16 amino acids. The CDR3 coding sequence is TGTGCCAGCAGCAAACGGACTAGCGGGGGCTACAATGAGCAGTTCTTC. Encoded protein: CASSKRTSGGYNEQFF.

Worth noting for this clone: The junction differs from germline at one of its ends, possibly a read error. The chain joins TRBV12-3 or TRBV12-4 to TRBJ2-1, with 8 bases lining up with TRBD1. The CDR3 has 12 amino acids. Here the CDR3 DNA reads TGTGCCAGCAGTCAGGACAGGGTCGAGCAGCTCTTC. Its protein is CASSQDRVEQLF.

The chain couples TRBV11-2 to TRBJ2-3; the match to TRBD1 covers 7 bases. Germline V gene sequence: CDR1 SGHAT, CDR2 FQNNGV. Trimming at V came to 2 bases and at J to 3 bases, leaving 11 bases not matched to a gene. This CDR3 has 17 amino acids. The CDR3 DNA sequence: TGTGCCAGCAGCTTATCCCTTGGGACAGCCAGGACAGATACGCAGTATTTT. Its protein product is CASSLSLGTARTDTQYF.

The rearrangement links TRBV24-1 to TRBJ2-1; TRBD2 might be the D (5 bases). There are 12 residues in the CDR3. Trimming took 7 bases from V and 8 from J, leaving 11 bases between them. The germline CDR1 and CDR2 sequences are KGHDR and SFDVKD. The CDR3 coding sequence is TGTGCCACCAGCGGGGATGGCGATGAGCAGTTCTTC. It encodes CATSGDGDEQFF.

This chain connects TRBV7-9 to TRBJ2-2; a possible D gene is TRBD2 (6 bases). CDR3 length equals 18 residues. V gave up 1 base and J gave up 3 bases, with 18 bases separating them. Germline CDR1 SEHNR, CDR2 FQNEAQ (reference sequence). In DNA, the CDR3 is TGTGCCAGCAGCTTAGATCGGGGGACCACGTCGGACACCGGGGAGCTGTTTTTT. The encoded protein is CASSLDRGTTSDTGELFF.

The gene calls are TRBV19 and TRBJ2-7; TRBD1 might be the D (5 bases). The V and J ends lost 4 bases and 7 bases respectively, with 8 bases between them. CDR3 length: 11 amino acids. Germline V gene lookup returns CDR1 LNHDA and CDR2 SQIVND (reference sequence). The CDR3 DNA follows: TGTGCCAGTAGTAGACCAGGGGAGCAGTACTTC. This translates into CASSRPGEQYF. Full variable domain (rest looked up from reference TRBV19 and TRBJ2-7): DGGITQSPKYLFRKEGQNVTLSCEQNLNHDAMYWYRQDPGQGLRLIYYSQIVNDFQKGDIAEGYSVSREKKESFPLTVTSAQKNPTAFYLCASSRPGEQYFGPGTRLTVT.

The CDR3 here is CASPNPGTSGPEETQYF. Here the CDR3 DNA reads TGTGCCAGTCCCAACCCCGGGACTAGCGGGCCTGAAGAGACCCAGTACTTC. The chain recombines TRBV19 with TRBJ2-5; 12 bases map to TRBD2. Losses at the gene ends were 8 bases for V and 3 bases for J; bases not matched to a gene: 13. Germline V lookup: CDR1 LNHDA, CDR2 SQIVND (reference sequence). This CDR3 comprises 17 residues.

The V gene is TRBV3-1 (or the pseudogene TRBV3-2), the J gene TRBJ2-4, with TRBD2 matching 9 bases. The CDR3 has 19 amino acids. V was pared by 4 bases and J by 12 bases, with 25 bases of the junction left unmatched. Germline lookup yields CDR1 LGHDT and CDR2 YNNKEL (reference sequence). The CDR3 region is CASSRISFFPAGGNFAQYF. CDR3 bases: TGTGCCAGCAGCCGTATCTCTTTTTTTCCGGCGGGGGGGAATTTCGCTCAGTACTTC.

This chain uses TRBV21-1 with TRBJ1-5; TRBD1, as called in the table, went unchecked against the DNA. TRBV21-1 is a listed pseudogene. This CDR3 is 15 amino acids long. CDR3 nucleotide sequence: TGTGCCAGCAGCAAAACGGACAGGAAGGATCAGCCCCAGCATTTT. Residues: CASSKTDRKDQPQHF.

V usage is TRBV7-9 and J usage is TRBJ1-2, with 8 bases lining up with TRBD1. The germline gives CDR1 SEHNR, CDR2 FQNEAQ (reference sequence). This CDR3 spans 14 amino acids. The trim removed 1 base at V and 2 bases at J, leaving 0 bases unmatched. Written as DNA, the CDR3 is TGTGCCAGCAGCTTAGGACAGGGGAACTATGGCTACACCTTC. It yields the protein CASSLGQGNYGYTF.

V and J are TRBV6-6 and TRBJ1-5; a possible D gene is TRBD1 (5 bases). Trimming took off 2 bases at V and 6 bases at J, with 17 bases between the two ends. The CDR3 contains 16 residues. The V gene's germline CDR1 is MNHNY and CDR2 SVGAGI (reference sequence). The CDR3 sequence: CASSYPGGREGQPQHF. CDR3 coding DNA: TGTGCCAGCAGTTACCCGGGGGGAAGAGAGGGTCAGCCCCAGCATTTT.

The rearrangement uses TRBV5-1 and TRBJ2-7; D might be TRBD1 (6 bases). Germline V gene lookup returns CDR1 SGHRS and CDR2 YFSETQ. V was shortened by 5 bases and J by 5 bases, with 17 bases between the two germline ends. The CDR3 is 14 amino acids. Written as DNA, the CDR3 is TGCGCCAGCAGTTTTGCTACTGGACAGAACGAGCAGTACTTC. It translates to CASSFATGQNEQYF.

This clone was picked up one time. The chain recombines TRBV18 with TRBJ2-3, with D possibly being TRBD1 (6 bases). Germline lookup yields CDR1 KGHSH and CDR2 LQKENI. V lost 3 bases and J lost 2, with 15 bases in between. This CDR3 is 16 amino acids long. Written as DNA, the CDR3 is TGTGCCAGCTCACCTGAAGGGGGTTTGACCACAGATACGCAGTATTTT. This gives the protein CASSPEGGLTTDTQYF. Complete variable domain (other parts from reference TRBV18 and TRBJ2-3): NAGVMQNPRHLVRRRGQEARLRCSPMKGHSHVYWYRQLPEEGLKFMVYLQKENIIDESGMPKERFSAEFPKEGPSILRIQQVVRGDSAAYFCASSPEGGLTTDTQYFGPGTRLTVL.

This chain uses TRBV3-1 (or the pseudogene TRBV3-2) with TRBJ2-5; 10 nucleotides agree with TRBD1. Germline loops: CDR1 LGHDT, CDR2 YNNKEL (reference sequence). This CDR3 contains 16 residues. V shed 1 base and J 4 bases; nucleotides not matched to a gene: 6. CDR3 nucleotide sequence: TGTGCCAGCAGCCAAGGTGAAAGGACAGGGGGAGAGACCCAGTACTTC. Residues: CASSQGERTGGETQYF.